This T cell receptor (beta chain) was identified in a study of HIV-infected patients and healthy controls. In TCRdb, the 5' RACE reads were re-called with MiXCR into one record per CDR3 protein. In the table there are 55,000 to 70,000 distinct CDR3 sequences, under 25% of which are singletons. Germline V gene data show CDR1 as SGHTA and CDR2 as FQGNSA. The CDR3 extends over 15 amino acids. The germline V and J ends were trimmed by 2 bases and 5 bases, with 12 bases remaining between them. The V and J genes are TRBV7-2 and TRBJ2-2; D remains unclear. Sequenced sample: CD4+ T cells from blood. This receptor was taken from a human donor in good health. The CDR3 coding sequence is TGTGCCAGCAGCTTACGACAAGCCCGAACCGGGGAGCTGTTTTTT. Its translation: CASSLRQARTGELFF. Combining the CDR3 with reference TRBV7-2 and TRBJ2-2 gives the whole variable domain GAGVSQSPSNKVTEKGKDVELRCDPISGHTALYWYRQSLGQGLEFLIYFQGNSAPDKSGLPSDRFSAERTGGSVSTLTIQRTQQEDSAVYLCASSLRQARTGELFFGEGSRLTVL.